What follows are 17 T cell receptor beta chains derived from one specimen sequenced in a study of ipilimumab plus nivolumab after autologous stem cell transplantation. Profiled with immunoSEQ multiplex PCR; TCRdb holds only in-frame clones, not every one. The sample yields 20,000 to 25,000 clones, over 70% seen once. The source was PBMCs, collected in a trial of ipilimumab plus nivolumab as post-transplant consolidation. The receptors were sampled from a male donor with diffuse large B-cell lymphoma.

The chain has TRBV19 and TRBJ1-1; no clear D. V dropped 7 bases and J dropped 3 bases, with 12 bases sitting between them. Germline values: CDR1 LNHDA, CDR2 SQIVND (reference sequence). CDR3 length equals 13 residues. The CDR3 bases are TGTGCCAGTATGGCGGGAGACTACACTGAAGCTTTCTTT. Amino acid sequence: CASMAGDYTEAFF. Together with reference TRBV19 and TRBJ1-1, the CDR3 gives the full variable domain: DGGITQSPKYLFRKEGQNVTLSCEQNLNHDAMYWYRQDPGQGLRLIYYSQIVNDFQKGDIAEGYSVSREKKESFPLTVTSAQKNPTAFYLCASMAGDYTEAFFGQGTRLTVV.

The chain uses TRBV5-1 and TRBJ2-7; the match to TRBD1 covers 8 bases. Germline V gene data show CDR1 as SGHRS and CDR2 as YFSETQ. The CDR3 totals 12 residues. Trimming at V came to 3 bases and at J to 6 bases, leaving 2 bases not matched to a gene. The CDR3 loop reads CASSSDRGEQYF. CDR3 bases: TGCGCCAGCAGCTCCGACAGGGGCGAGCAGTACTTC. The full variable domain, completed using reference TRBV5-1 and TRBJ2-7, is KAGVTQTPRYLIKTRGQQVTLSCSPISGHRSVSWYQQTPGQGLQFLFEYFSETQRNKGNFPGRFSGRQFSNSRSEMNVSTLELGDSALYLCASSSDRGEQYFGPGTRLTVT.

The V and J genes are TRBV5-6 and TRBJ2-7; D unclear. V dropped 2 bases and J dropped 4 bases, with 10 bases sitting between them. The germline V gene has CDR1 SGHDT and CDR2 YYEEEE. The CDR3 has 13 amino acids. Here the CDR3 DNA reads TGTGCCAGCAGCTTTCTTACCGCTTACGAGCAGTACTTC. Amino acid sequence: CASSFLTAYEQYF.

The CDR3 coding sequence is TGTGCCAGCAGCTTAGTGGCGGGGGCGAGGGCCGAGCAGTACTTC. It is translated as CASSLVAGARAEQYF. The chain employs TRBV13 and TRBJ2-7, with a possible D match to TRBD2 (7 bases). The CDR3 contains 15 residues. Germline V gene sequence: CDR1 PRHDT, CDR2 FYEKMQ (reference sequence). V shed 1 base and J shed 6 bases, with 16 bases lying between them.

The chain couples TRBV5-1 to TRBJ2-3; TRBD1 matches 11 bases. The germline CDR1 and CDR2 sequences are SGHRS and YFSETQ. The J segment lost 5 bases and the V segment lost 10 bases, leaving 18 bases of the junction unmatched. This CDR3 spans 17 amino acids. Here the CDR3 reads CASRVIRTGGEVDTQYF. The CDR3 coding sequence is TGCGCCTCCCGGGTGATCCGGACAGGGGGCGAGGTAGATACGCAGTATTTT.

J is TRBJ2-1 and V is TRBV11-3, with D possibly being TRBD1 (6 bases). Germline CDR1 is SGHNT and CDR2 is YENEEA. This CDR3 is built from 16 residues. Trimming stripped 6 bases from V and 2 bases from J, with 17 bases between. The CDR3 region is CASSREGVGAYNEQFF. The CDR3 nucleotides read TGTGCCAGCAGTCGAGAGGGGGTAGGGGCCTACAATGAGCAGTTCTTC.

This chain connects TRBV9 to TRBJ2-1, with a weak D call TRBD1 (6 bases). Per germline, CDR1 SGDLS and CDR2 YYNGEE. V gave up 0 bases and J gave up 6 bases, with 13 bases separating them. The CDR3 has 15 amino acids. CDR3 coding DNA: TGTGCCAGCAGCGTAGGCAGGGGAGAAGGCAATGAGCAGTTCTTC. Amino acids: CASSVGRGEGNEQFF.

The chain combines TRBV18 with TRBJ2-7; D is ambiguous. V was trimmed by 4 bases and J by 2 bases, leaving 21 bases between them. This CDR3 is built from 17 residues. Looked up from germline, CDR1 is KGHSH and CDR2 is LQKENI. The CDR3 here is CASSLWSRSASTYEQYF. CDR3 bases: TGTGCCAGCTCACTTTGGTCAAGGTCCGCTTCCACCTACGAGCAGTACTTC.

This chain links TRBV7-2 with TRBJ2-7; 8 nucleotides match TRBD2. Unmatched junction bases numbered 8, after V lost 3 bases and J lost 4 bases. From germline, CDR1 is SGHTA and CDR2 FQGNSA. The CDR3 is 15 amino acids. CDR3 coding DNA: TGTGCCAGCAGCTTTGCGCGGGGGGCGGAATACGAGCAGTACTTC. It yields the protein CASSFARGAEYEQYF. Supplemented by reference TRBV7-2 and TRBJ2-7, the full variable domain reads GAGVSQSPSNKVTEKGKDVELRCDPISGHTALYWYRQSLGQGLEFLIYFQGNSAPDKSGLPSDRFSAERTGGSVSTLTIQRTQQEDSAVYLCASSFARGAEYEQYFGPGTRLTVT.

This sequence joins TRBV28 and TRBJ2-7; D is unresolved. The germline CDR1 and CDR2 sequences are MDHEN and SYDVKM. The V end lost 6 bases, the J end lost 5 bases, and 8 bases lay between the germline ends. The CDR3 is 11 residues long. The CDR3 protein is CASRTSHEQYF. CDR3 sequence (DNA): TGTGCCAGCAGGACAAGCCACGAGCAGTACTTC.

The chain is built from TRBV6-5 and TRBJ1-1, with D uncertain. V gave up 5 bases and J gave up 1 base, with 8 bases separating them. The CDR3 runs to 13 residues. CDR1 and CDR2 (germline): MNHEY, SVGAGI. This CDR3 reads CASSPEWNTEAFF. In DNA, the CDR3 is TGTGCCAGCAGTCCCGAGTGGAACACTGAAGCTTTCTTT.

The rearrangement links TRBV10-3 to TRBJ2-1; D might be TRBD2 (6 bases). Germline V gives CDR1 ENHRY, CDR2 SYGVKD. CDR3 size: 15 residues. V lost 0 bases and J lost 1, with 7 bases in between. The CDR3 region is CAISESLASYNEQFF. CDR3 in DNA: TGTGCCATCAGTGAGTCCCTAGCGTCCTACAATGAGCAGTTCTTC.

CDR3: CASSLVVGDMREQYF. The CDR3 region has the DNA TGTGCCAGCAGCTTGGTGGTGGGGGACATGAGGGAGCAGTACTTC. The rearrangement links TRBV5-4 to TRBJ2-5, with D tentatively TRBD1 (6 bases). CDR3 length: 15 amino acids. Germline loops: CDR1 SGHNT, CDR2 YYREEE (reference sequence). V was shortened by 0 bases and J by 11 bases, with 20 bases between the two germline ends.

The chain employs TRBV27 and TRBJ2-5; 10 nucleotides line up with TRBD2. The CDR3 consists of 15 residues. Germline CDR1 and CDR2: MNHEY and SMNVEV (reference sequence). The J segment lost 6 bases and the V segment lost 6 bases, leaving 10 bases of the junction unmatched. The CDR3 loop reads CASSIRPGLAKTQYF. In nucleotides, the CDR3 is TGTGCCAGCAGCATTCGACCGGGACTAGCGAAGACCCAGTACTTC.

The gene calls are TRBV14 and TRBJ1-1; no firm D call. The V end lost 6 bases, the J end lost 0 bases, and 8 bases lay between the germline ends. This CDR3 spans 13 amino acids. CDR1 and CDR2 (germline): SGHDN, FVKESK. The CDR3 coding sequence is TGTGCCAGCAGATCGGGTATGAACACTGAAGCTTTCTTT. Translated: CASRSGMNTEAFF.

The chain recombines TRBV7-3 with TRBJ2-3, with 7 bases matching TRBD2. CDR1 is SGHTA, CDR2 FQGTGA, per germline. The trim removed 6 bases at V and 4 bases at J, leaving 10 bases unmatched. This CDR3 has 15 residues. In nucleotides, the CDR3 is TGTGCCAGCAGTGGCGGGGGACCGGGCTCAGATACGCAGTATTTT. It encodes CASSGGGPGSDTQYF.

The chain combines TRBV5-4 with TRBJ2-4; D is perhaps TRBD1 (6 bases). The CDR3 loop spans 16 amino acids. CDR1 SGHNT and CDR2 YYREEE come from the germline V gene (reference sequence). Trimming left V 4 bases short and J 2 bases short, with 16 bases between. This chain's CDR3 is CASSGVGGASKNIQYF. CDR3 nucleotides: TGTGCCAGCAGCGGGGTTGGGGGCGCGTCCAAAAACATTCAGTACTTC.